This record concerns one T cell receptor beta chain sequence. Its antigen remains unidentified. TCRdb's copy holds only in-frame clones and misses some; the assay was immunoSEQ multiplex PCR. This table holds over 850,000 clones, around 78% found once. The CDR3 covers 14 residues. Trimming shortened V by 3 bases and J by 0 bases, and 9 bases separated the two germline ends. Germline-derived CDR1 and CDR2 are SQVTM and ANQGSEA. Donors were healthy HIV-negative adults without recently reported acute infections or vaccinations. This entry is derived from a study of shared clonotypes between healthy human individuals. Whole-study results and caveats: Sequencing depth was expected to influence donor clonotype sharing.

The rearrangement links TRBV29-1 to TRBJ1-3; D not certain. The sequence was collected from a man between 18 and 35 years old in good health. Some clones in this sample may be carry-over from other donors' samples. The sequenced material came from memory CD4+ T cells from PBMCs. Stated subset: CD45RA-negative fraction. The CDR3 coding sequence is TGCAGCGTTGACTTGCCGCACTCTGGAAACACCATATATTTT. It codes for CSVDLPHSGNTIYF.